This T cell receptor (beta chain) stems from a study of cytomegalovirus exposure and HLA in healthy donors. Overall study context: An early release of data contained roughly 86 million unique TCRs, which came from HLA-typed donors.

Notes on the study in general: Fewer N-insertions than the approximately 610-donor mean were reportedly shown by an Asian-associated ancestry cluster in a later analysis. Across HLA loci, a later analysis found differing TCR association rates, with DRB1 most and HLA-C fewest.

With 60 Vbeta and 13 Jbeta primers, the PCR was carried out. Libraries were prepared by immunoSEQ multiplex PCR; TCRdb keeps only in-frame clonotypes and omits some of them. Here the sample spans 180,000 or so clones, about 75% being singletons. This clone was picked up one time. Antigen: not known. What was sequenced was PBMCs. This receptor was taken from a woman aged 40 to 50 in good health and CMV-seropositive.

The CDR3 sequence is CASTLQGATSSGRARQFF. For the CDR3, the DNA is TGTGCCAGCACCCTTCAGGGGGCAACGAGTAGCGGGAGGGCCCGTCAGTTCTTC. V is TRBV25-1 and J is TRBJ2-1, with 11 nucleotides matching TRBD2. With 7 bases clipped from V and 13 bases from J, the junction kept 24 bases outside the gene matches. CDR1 is MGHDK, CDR2 SYGVNS, per germline. This CDR3 has 18 amino acids.